Below are 18 T cell receptor beta chains sequenced from a single sample in a study of post-analysis software for immune sequencing data (dated by TCRdb to the mid-2010s). The library was made by PCR. Sequencing was performed on an Illumina HiSeq 2500. To reduce PCR and sequencing biases, unique molecular identifiers were built into the TCR beta cDNA libraries. The public reads were reprocessed in TCRdb via fastp at Q25 and MiXCR, keeping in-frame beta chains. Rows are unified per CDR3 protein, each entry keeping the most common DNA and genes. Within this sample are a few hundred thousand distinct CDR3 sequences, with 36% of them counted one time only. 4% to 6% of the sample is taken by the ten largest. No antigen has been assigned to these receptors. Study-wide findings and limitations: Four to six TRBV segments, including TRBV5-6, TRBV5-1 and TRBV20-1, were significantly more frequent in patients than controls.

Sequenced input: blood. These receptors were taken from a girl between 10 and 17 years old with multiple sclerosis.

Regarding this clonotype: A clone one base away is much larger, so this may be a read error. The chain has TRBV28 and TRBJ2-5, with D possibly called TRBD1 or TRBD2 (6 bases each). V dropped 6 bases and J dropped 5 bases, with 16 bases sitting between them. CDR1 MDHEN and CDR2 SYDVKM come from the germline V gene. The CDR3 is 14 residues long. The CDR3 region has the DNA TGTGCCAGCAGGTACGCGAGGGGGAGGGAGACCCAGTACTTC. It translates to CASRYARGRETQYF.

This chain connects TRBV7-9 to TRBJ2-1; tentative D call: TRBD2 (5 bases). Trimming removed 3 bases at V and 3 bases at J, with 9 bases between. Germline CDR1 SEHNR, CDR2 FQNEAQ (reference sequence). This CDR3 has 14 residues. CDR3 in DNA: TGTGCCAGCAGCTTGGGCGGGTACTACAATGAGCAGTTCTTC. This codes for CASSLGGYYNEQFF.

This clonotype was observed at least ten times. The V call is TRBV5-1, the J call TRBJ2-4, with TRBD1 matching over 10 bases. Germline CDR1 is SGHRS and CDR2 is YFSETQ. The CDR3 is made up of 17 amino acids. Trimming cost V 4 bases and J 0 bases; bases outside gene matches: 7. CDR3 loop: CASSARQGARAKNIQYF. In nucleotides, the CDR3 is TGCGCCAGCAGCGCACGACAGGGGGCAAGAGCCAAAAACATTCAGTACTTC.

This clonotype has just a few counts. A much bigger clone sits one base away, suggesting this may be a read error. The chain is built from TRBV12-3 or TRBV12-4 and TRBJ2-5; D unresolved. This CDR3 region has 14 residues. V was trimmed by 6 bases and J by 5 bases, leaving 16 bases between them. The DNA for the CDR3 is TGTGCCAGCAGGTTCTATATGATTCGGGAGACCCAGTACTTC. Translated: CASRFYMIRETQYF.

With respect to this clonotype: A much larger clone sits a single nucleotide away, making a read error possible. The chain has TRBV10-3 and TRBJ2-1; weak D call: TRBD2 (6 bases). CDR1 is ENHRY and CDR2 is SYGVKD in the germline V gene. The CDR3 has 16 amino acids. This chain's CDR3 is CAISESGGGSYNERFF. Written as DNA, the CDR3 is TGTGCCATCAGTGAGTCGGGGGGAGGCTCCTACAATGAGCGGTTCTTC.

V gene TRBV6-2 or TRBV6-3 combines with J gene TRBJ2-5; 9 bases fit TRBD2. Germline CDR1 MNHEY, CDR2 SVGEGT. This CDR3 has 13 residues. The trim removed 2 bases at V and 9 bases at J, leaving 4 bases unmatched. CDR3 region: CASSYKRGVAQYF. CDR3 nucleotide sequence: TGTGCCAGCAGTTACAAGCGGGGGGTGGCCCAGTACTTC.

This clonotype was detected many times. This chain links TRBV9 with TRBJ2-1; no reliable D call. V shed 3 bases and J shed 6 bases, with 16 bases lying between them. The CDR3 runs 15 residues. In germline, CDR1 is SGDLS, CDR2 YYNGEE. CDR3 sequence (DNA): TGTGCCAGCAGCGCTACTCCCCGCCTCGCCAATGAGCAGTTCTTC. As protein: CASSATPRLANEQFF.

Notes on this clonotype: A read error may explain this, as a much larger clone is one base away. This chain links TRBV5-1 with TRBJ1-5; perhaps TRBD1 as D (6 bases). The V end lost 4 bases, the J end lost 6 bases, and 17 bases lay between the germline ends. The CDR3 totals 15 residues. Germline lookup yields CDR1 SGHRS and CDR2 YFSETQ. CDR3 in DNA: TGCGCCAGCAGCCTCTGGGCAGGGGAAGGTCAGCCCCAGCATTTT. This translates into CASSLWAGEGQPQHF.

This clonotype was seen more than once but under ten times. Just one base apart from a much larger clone, this may be a read error. This chain links TRBV15 with TRBJ2-5, with 10 positions matching TRBD1. Germline loops: CDR1 LNHNV, CDR2 YYDKDF (reference sequence). With 3 bases clipped from V and 11 bases from J, the junction kept 12 bases outside the gene matches. This CDR3 contains 15 residues. CDR3 bases: TGTGCCACCAGCAGGACTGACAGGGGGCTTAGTGAGCAGTACTTC. Amino acid sequence: CATSRTDRGLSEQYF.

The gene calls are TRBV7-8 and TRBJ2-5; 9 nucleotides match TRBD1. Germline CDR1 is SGHVS and CDR2 is FQNEAQ. After removal of 4 bases from V and 2 bases from J, the junction contained 8 bases not matched to a gene. The CDR3 extends over 16 amino acids. This CDR3 reads CASSYLPGQGQETQYF. In nucleotides, the CDR3 is TGTGCCAGCAGCTATCTACCGGGACAGGGACAAGAGACCCAGTACTTC.

Comments on this clonotype: A clone one base away is much larger, so this may be a read error. The chain recombines TRBV7-9 with TRBJ1-5; D is uncertain. The germline CDR1 and CDR2 sequences are SEHNR and FQNEAQ (reference sequence). CDR3 length: 14 amino acids. CDR3: CVSSSGRYNQPQHF. In DNA form, the CDR3 reads TGTGTCAGCAGCTCCGGCAGATACAATCAGCCCCAGCATTTT. The full variable domain, completed using reference TRBV7-9 and TRBJ1-5, is DTGVSQNPRHKITKRGQNVTFRCDPISEHNRLYWYRQTLGQGPEFLTYFQNEAQLEKSRLLSDRFSAERPKGSFSTLEIQRTEQGDSAMYLCVSSSGRYNQPQHFGDGTRLSIL.

V usage is TRBV6-1 and J usage is TRBJ1-1, with TRBD1 as a possible D gene (5 bases). This CDR3 is 15 amino acids long. V shed 1 base and J shed 3 bases, with 12 bases lying between them. Germline V gene data show CDR1 as MNHNS and CDR2 as SASEGT. The DNA of the CDR3 is TGTGCCAGCAGTGAAGGGGAGGGGCAGTACACTGAAGCTTTCTTT. This sequence encodes CASSEGEGQYTEAFF.

This clonotype was counted at least ten times. The genes are TRBV6-6 and TRBJ2-1, with D possibly matching TRBD2 (5 bases). CDR1 and CDR2 from the germline V gene are MNHNY and SVGAGI (reference sequence). Trimming pared 3 bases from V and 5 bases from J, leaving 14 bases between. CDR3 size: 15 residues. Written as DNA, the CDR3 is TGTGCCAGCAGTTATTTTCGAGGGAGACACAATGAGCAGTTCTTC. It translates to CASSYFRGRHNEQFF.

The V gene is TRBV14, the J gene TRBJ1-1; no firm D call. Germline V gene data show CDR1 as SGHDN and CDR2 as FVKESK. V was shortened by 2 bases and J by 2 bases, with 6 bases between the two germline ends. The CDR3 is 13 residues long. The CDR3 DNA follows: TGTGCCAGCAGCCAACTGTCCAACACTGAAGCTTTCTTT. Amino acid sequence: CASSQLSNTEAFF.

The chain joins TRBV7-2 to TRBJ2-3; 11 nucleotides match TRBD2. This CDR3 is 16 amino acids long. V trimming: 0 bases; J trimming: 6 bases; junction bases outside the gene matches: 5. Germline values: CDR1 SGHTA, CDR2 FQGNSA. The CDR3 loop is CASSLATSGGCDTQYF. The CDR3 DNA is TGTGCCAGCAGCTTAGCTACTAGCGGGGGATGTGATACGCAGTATTTT.

There are a few counts of this clonotype. The chain has TRBV12-3 or TRBV12-4 and TRBJ2-2, with 9 bases matching TRBD1. CDR3 size: 16 residues. V dropped 3 bases and J dropped 1; count of bases not matched to a gene: 3. The CDR3 nucleotides read TGTGCCAGCAGTTTGGGACAGGGCTTGAACACCGGGGAGCTGTTTTTT. This encodes CASSLGQGLNTGELFF.

In this sample, this clonotype turned up many times. The V call is TRBV29-1, the J call TRBJ2-1, with 14 positions matching TRBD2. The CDR3 runs 18 residues. V shed 1 base and J 2 bases; nucleotides not matched to a gene: 7. CDR1 SQVTM and CDR2 ANQGSEA come from the germline V gene. The CDR3 region is CSVEGAGLAGGTYNEQFF. DNA for the CDR3: TGCAGCGTTGAAGGGGCAGGACTAGCGGGAGGAACCTACAATGAGCAGTTCTTC.

This clonotype was picked up many times. Sequence at one end of the junction differs from germline and may be a read error. The rearrangement joins TRBV11-2 to TRBJ1-2; maybe TRBD1 (5 bases). CDR3 length equals 13 residues. From germline, CDR1 is SGHAT and CDR2 FQNNGV. In nucleotides, the CDR3 is TGTACCAGCTCCTTAGGGGAGGGCTATGGCTACACCTTC. Translated, it gives CTSSLGEGYGYTF.